A single sample is the source of the 24 T cell receptor beta chains below, sequenced in a study of blood T cell repertoires in COVID-19. Assay: immunoSEQ multiplex PCR; the TCRdb copy retains only in-frame clones and omits some. This sample has around 280,000 clones; almost 90% occur once, and the top ten carry 1.5% to 2%. Material: PBMCs or T cells enriched from blood (not recorded which). These receptor sequences come from a woman younger than 30 with acute COVID-19.

The chain combines TRBV6-5 with TRBJ1-5; D gene unclear. The CDR3 spans 10 residues. The V end lost 6 bases, the J end lost 5 bases, and 2 bases lay between the germline ends. Germline CDR1 reads MNHEY; CDR2 reads SVGAGI. CDR3 in amino acids: CASSDQPQHF. Here the CDR3 DNA reads TGTGCCAGCAGCGATCAGCCCCAGCATTTT.

This clone was counted a single time. The chain has TRBV12-3 or TRBV12-4 and TRBJ2-1, with a possible D match to TRBD2 (6 bases). The CDR3 covers 12 residues. V lost 7 bases to trimming and J lost 3 bases, with 7 bases between them. The CDR3 sequence: CASNSGYNEQFF. CDR3 sequence (DNA): TGTGCCAGCAATAGCGGCTACAATGAGCAGTTCTTC.

This sequence joins TRBV13 and TRBJ2-1; the match to TRBD1 covers 10 bases. The germline gives CDR1 PRHDT, CDR2 FYEKMQ (reference sequence). The CDR3 length is 17 residues. The V gene end was trimmed by 4 bases and the J gene end by 4 bases; junction bases not matched to a gene: 10. CDR3: CASSSQGTGDPYNEQFF. CDR3 bases: TGTGCCAGCAGCTCACAGGGGACAGGGGACCCATACAATGAGCAGTTCTTC.

The V call is TRBV20-1, the J call TRBJ1-2; 10 nucleotides align to TRBD1. This CDR3 comprises 11 residues. V shed 6 bases and J 7 bases; nucleotides not matched to a gene: 2. Per germline, CDR1 DFQATT and CDR2 SNEGSKA (reference sequence). CDR3 protein: CSARQGAGYTF. CDR3 nucleotides: TGCAGTGCCAGACAGGGGGCTGGCTACACCTTC.

The rearrangement links TRBV7-9 to TRBJ1-4, with 7 bases lining up with TRBD1. Germline V gene data show CDR1 as SEHNR and CDR2 as FQNEAQ (reference sequence). V gave up 6 bases and J gave up 8 bases; unmatched junction bases: 6. The CDR3 consists of 13 residues. CDR3 sequence reads: CASRPGGGEKLFF. CDR3 DNA sequence: TGTGCCAGCAGACCCGGAGGGGGCGAAAAACTGTTTTTT.

This chain uses TRBV28 with TRBJ1-1, with a possible D match to TRBD1 (5 bases). V was shortened by 4 bases and J by 0 bases, with 12 bases between the two germline ends. Germline V gene lookup returns CDR1 MDHEN and CDR2 SYDVKM. The CDR3 has 15 amino acids. The CDR3 loop is CASSSQGSMNTEAFF. CDR3 bases: TGTGCCAGCAGTTCCCAGGGTTCCATGAACACTGAAGCTTTCTTT.

The chain has TRBV28 and TRBJ2-7; the D gene is possibly TRBD1 (5 bases). CDR3 length equals 13 residues. Germline CDR1 MDHEN, CDR2 SYDVKM. V was trimmed by 3 bases and J by 2 bases, leaving 8 bases between them. The CDR3 DNA follows: TGTGCCAGCAGTTTTGGCAGGGCCTACGAGCAGTACTTC. Translated, it gives CASSFGRAYEQYF.

The CDR3 DNA reads TGTGCCAGCAGCCTCCTGAACACTGAAGCTTTCTTT. This codes for CASSLLNTEAFF. The V and J genes are TRBV7-9 and TRBJ1-1; D is unclear. Trimming stripped 5 bases from V and 0 bases from J, with 4 bases between. Germline lookup yields CDR1 SEHNR and CDR2 FQNEAQ (reference sequence). The CDR3 runs to 12 residues.

This clone was recorded once. The gene calls are TRBV27 and TRBJ2-1, with TRBD2 identical over 13 bases. Germline V gene sequence: CDR1 MNHEY, CDR2 SMNVEV (reference sequence). V lost 6 bases to trimming and J lost 6 bases; unmatched junction nucleotides: 8. The CDR3 sequence is 16 residues long. The CDR3 is CASRARTSGSSNEQFF. The CDR3 coding sequence is TGTGCCAGCAGGGCTCGGACTAGCGGGAGCAGCAATGAGCAGTTCTTC.

The genes are TRBV29-1 and TRBJ2-2, with D possibly matching TRBD1 (5 bases). The germline V gene has CDR1 SQVTM and CDR2 ANQGSEA. CDR3 length equals 14 residues. Trimming took off 6 bases at V and 0 bases at J, with 11 bases between the two ends. CDR3 nucleotide sequence: TGCAGCGTCCCAGGGCGCGCGAACACCGGGGAGCTGTTTTTT. Protein: CSVPGRANTGELFF.

The V and J genes are TRBV3-1 (or the pseudogene TRBV3-2) and TRBJ2-7, with D possibly TRBD2 on 6 matching bases. Germline V gene sequence: CDR1 LGHDT, CDR2 YNNKEL (reference sequence). V lost 4 bases and J 4 bases, leaving 8 bases between the germline ends. The CDR3 length is 12 residues. This CDR3 reads CASSLRGYEQYF. In nucleotides, the CDR3 is TGTGCCAGCAGCCTTCGGGGGTACGAGCAGTACTTC.

The chain links TRBV7-9 to TRBJ2-3; no firm D call. V was shortened by 6 bases and J by 3 bases, with 16 bases between the two germline ends. CDR3 size: 15 residues. CDR1 and CDR2 from the germline V gene are SEHNR and FQNEAQ (reference sequence). The CDR3 DNA sequence: TGTGCCAGCAGTTGGATTAGCACAAATACAGATACGCAGTATTTT. Its protein is CASSWISTNTDTQYF.

The chain has TRBV28 and TRBJ2-5, with TRBD1 identical over 7 bases. The CDR3 runs 14 residues. Germline V gene data show CDR1 as MDHEN and CDR2 as SYDVKM. V was pared by 6 bases and J by 1 base, with 5 bases of the junction left unmatched. The CDR3 DNA is TGTGCCAGCAGGTCCGGGACAGCCCAAGAGACCCAGTACTTC. It yields the protein CASRSGTAQETQYF.

This rearrangement joins TRBV4-3 to TRBJ2-7, with a weak D call TRBD2 (5 bases). The CDR3 is 15 residues long. Per the germline V gene, CDR1 is LGHNA and CDR2 is YSLEER. V lost 0 bases and J lost 6, with 15 bases in between. CDR3 sequence reads: CASSQELGIGSEQYF. DNA for the CDR3: TGCGCCAGCAGCCAAGAACTAGGTATAGGCTCCGAGCAGTACTTC.

This chain uses TRBV27 with TRBJ2-7; the D gene is possibly TRBD1 (7 bases). In germline, CDR1 is MNHEY, CDR2 SMNVEV (reference sequence). V lost 5 bases and J 6 bases, leaving 11 bases between the germline ends. This CDR3 comprises 12 residues. The CDR3: CASSRGTAEQYF. CDR3 coding DNA: TGTGCCAGCAGTCGCGGGACAGCCGAGCAGTACTTC.

This clone was recorded only once. This chain links TRBV27 with TRBJ2-7, with a tentative D call TRBD1 (5 bases). The germline V gene has CDR1 MNHEY and CDR2 SMNVEV (reference sequence). V was shortened by 4 bases and J by 3 bases, with 10 bases between the two germline ends. The CDR3 loop spans 13 amino acids. The CDR3 nucleotides read TGTGCCAGCAGTTCGACAGTTGACTACGAGCAGTACTTC. Its protein product is CASSSTVDYEQYF.

This clone was observed a single time. This chain uses TRBV19 with TRBJ2-1, with 10 bases lining up with TRBD2. V shed 7 bases and J 0 bases; nucleotides not matched to a gene: 9. This CDR3 spans 17 amino acids. Per germline, CDR1 LNHDA and CDR2 SQIVND (reference sequence). This CDR3 reads CASTPFASGSSYNEQFF. CDR3 nucleotide sequence: TGTGCCAGTACCCCGTTCGCTAGCGGGAGCTCCTACAATGAGCAGTTCTTC.

The CDR3: CASSSGQGSNQPQHF. The CDR3 DNA is TGCGCCAGCAGCTCCGGACAGGGGAGCAATCAGCCCCAGCATTTT. The rearrangement links TRBV5-1 to TRBJ1-5; 9 nucleotides line up with TRBD1. CDR1 is SGHRS, CDR2 YFSETQ, per germline. This CDR3 comprises 15 residues. The trim removed 3 bases at V and 1 base at J, leaving 2 bases unmatched.

This clone has ten or more counts. The genes are TRBV2 and TRBJ1-1; a possible D gene is TRBD1 (5 bases). The germline V and J ends were trimmed by 1 base and 5 bases, with 5 bases remaining between them. Germline-derived CDR1 and CDR2 are SNHLY and FYNNEI. This CDR3 region has 12 residues. The CDR3 DNA reads TGTGCCAGCAGTGAAGAGGGGACTGAAGCTTTCTTT. This translates into CASSEEGTEAFF.

V is TRBV5-4 and J is TRBJ2-5, with 10 nucleotides matching TRBD2. V gave up 4 bases and J gave up 10 bases; unmatched junction bases: 13. Germline loops: CDR1 SGHNT, CDR2 YYREEE (reference sequence). The CDR3 loop spans 15 amino acids. Here the CDR3 reads CASSIAASGSQNQYF. The CDR3 coding sequence is TGTGCCAGCAGCATTGCGGCTAGCGGGAGCCAGAACCAGTACTTC.

The chain joins TRBV28 to TRBJ2-5, with D possibly TRBD1 on 6 matching bases. V lost 3 bases and J lost 5, with 19 bases in between. CDR1 is MDHEN, CDR2 SYDVKM, per germline. The CDR3 extends over 16 amino acids. DNA of the CDR3: TGTGCCAGCAGTTTTTCTTCCGACAGGATAGGGGAGACCCAGTACTTC. Translation gives CASSFSSDRIGETQYF.

The V gene is TRBV19, the J gene TRBJ1-1, with TRBD1 identical over 8 bases. With V trimmed by 4 bases and J by 3 bases, 4 bases remained unmatched. The CDR3 has 14 amino acids. In germline, CDR1 is LNHDA, CDR2 SQIVND (reference sequence). The DNA of the CDR3 is TGTGCCAGTAGTAAAACAGGGGGGGACACTGAAGCTTTCTTT. The encoded protein is CASSKTGGDTEAFF.

The gene calls are TRBV19 and TRBJ2-4; TRBD1 matches at 8 bases. The CDR3 loop spans 14 amino acids. Germline V CDR1 and CDR2: LNHDA, SQIVND (reference sequence). V dropped 5 bases and J dropped 6; count of bases not matched to a gene: 6. The CDR3 protein is CASSQTGALNIQYF. The CDR3 nucleotides read TGTGCCAGTAGTCAGACAGGGGCCTTAAACATTCAGTACTTC.

The chain joins TRBV19 to TRBJ2-1; 11 bases are shared with TRBD2. The length of the CDR3 is 17 residues. Germline V gives CDR1 LNHDA, CDR2 SQIVND (reference sequence). V gave up 4 bases and J gave up 8 bases; unmatched junction bases: 13. CDR3 coding DNA: TGTGCCAGTAGTAGATCGGGTTGGACTAGCGGGTTCTATGAGCAGTTCTTC. It is translated as CASSRSGWTSGFYEQFF.